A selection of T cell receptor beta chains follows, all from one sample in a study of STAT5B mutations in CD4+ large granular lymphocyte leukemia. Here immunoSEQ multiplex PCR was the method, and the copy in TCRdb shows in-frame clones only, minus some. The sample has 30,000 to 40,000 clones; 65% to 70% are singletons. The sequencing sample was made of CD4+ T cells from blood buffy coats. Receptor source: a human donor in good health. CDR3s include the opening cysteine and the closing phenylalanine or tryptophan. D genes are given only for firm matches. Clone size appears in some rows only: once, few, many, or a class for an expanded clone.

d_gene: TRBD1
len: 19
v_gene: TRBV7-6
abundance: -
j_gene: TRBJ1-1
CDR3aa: CASSSRPSTAGGRDTEAFF
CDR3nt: TGTGCCAGCAGCTCCCGACCGTCGACTGCAGGGGGGAGGGACACTGAAGCTTTCTTT

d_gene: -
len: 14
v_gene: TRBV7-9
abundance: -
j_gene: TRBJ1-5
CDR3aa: CASSSDRLNQPQHF
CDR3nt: TGTGCCAGCAGCTCCGACAGACTCAATCAGCCCCAGCATTTT

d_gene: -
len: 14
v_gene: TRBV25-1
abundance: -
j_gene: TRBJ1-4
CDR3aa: CASSDWGMGEKLFF
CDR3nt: TGTGCCAGCAGTGACTGGGGGATGGGTGAAAAACTGTTTTTT

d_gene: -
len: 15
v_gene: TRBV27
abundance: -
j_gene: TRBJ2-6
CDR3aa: CASSFQGLGANVLTF
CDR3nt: TGTGCCAGCAGTTTTCAGGGGCTTGGGGCCAACGTCCTGACTTTC

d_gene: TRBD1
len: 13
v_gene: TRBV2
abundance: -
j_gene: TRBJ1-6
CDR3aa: CASSDRGRSPLHF
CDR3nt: TGTGCCAGCAGCGACAGGGGTAGATCACCCCTCCACTTT

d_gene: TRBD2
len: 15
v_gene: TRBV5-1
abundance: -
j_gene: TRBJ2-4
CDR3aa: CASSLSGGAKNIQYF
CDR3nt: TGCGCCAGCAGCTTGAGCGGGGGCGCCAAAAACATTCAGTACTTC

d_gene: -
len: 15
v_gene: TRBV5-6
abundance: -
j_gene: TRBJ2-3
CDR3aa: CASSLVAASTDTQYF
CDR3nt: TGTGCCAGCAGCTTGGTTGCGGCTAGCACAGATACGCAGTATTTT

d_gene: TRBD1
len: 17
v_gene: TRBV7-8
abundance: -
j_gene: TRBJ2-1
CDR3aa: CASSNSMDRRNPSGQFF
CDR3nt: TGTGCCAGCAGCAATAGTATGGACAGGCGTAATCCCAGCGGGCAGTTCTTC

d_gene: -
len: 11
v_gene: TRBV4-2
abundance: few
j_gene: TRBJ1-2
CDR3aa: CASRDNYGYTF
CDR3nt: TGTGCCAGCAGGGATAACTATGGCTACACCTTC

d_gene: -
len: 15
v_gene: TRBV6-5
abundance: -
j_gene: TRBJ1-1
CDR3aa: CASSHQTGSNTEAFF
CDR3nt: TGTGCCAGCAGTCACCAGACAGGTTCGAACACTGAAGCTTTCTTT

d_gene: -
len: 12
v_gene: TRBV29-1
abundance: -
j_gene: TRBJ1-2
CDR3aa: CSIGEGYYGYTF
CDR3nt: TGCAGTATTGGGGAGGGCTACTATGGCTACACCTTC

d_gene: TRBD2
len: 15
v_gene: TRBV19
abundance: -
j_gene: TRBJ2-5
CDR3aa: CASSTRLAGEETQYF
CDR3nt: TGTGCCAGTAGTACCCGACTAGCGGGGGAAGAGACCCAGTACTTC

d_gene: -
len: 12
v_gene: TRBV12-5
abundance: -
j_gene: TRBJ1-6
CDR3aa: CASGWNNSPLHF
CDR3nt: TGTGCTAGTGGTTGGAATAATTCACCCCTCCACTTT

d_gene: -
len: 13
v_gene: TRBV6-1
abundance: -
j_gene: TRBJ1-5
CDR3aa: CASSEGGSQPQHF
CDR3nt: TGTGCCAGCAGTGAAGGGGGAAGCCAGCCCCAGCATTTT

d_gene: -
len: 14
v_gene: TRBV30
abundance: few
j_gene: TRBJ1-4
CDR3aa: CAWTSGRTNEKLFF
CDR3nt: TGTGCCTGGACCTCGGGAAGGACTAATGAAAAACTGTTTTTT

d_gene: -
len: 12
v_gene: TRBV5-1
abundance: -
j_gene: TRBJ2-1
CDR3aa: CASSLSGDEQFF
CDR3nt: TGCGCCAGCAGCTTGAGTGGCGATGAGCAGTTCTTC

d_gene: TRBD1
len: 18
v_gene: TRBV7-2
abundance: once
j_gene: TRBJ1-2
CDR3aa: CASSLARQGASQRYGYTF
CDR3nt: TGTGCCAGCAGCTTAGCGCGGCAGGGGGCTTCCCAGCGCTATGGCTACACCTTC

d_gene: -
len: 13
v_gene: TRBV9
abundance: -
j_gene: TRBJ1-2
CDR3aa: CASSVEGVGGYTF
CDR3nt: TGTGCCAGCAGCGTAGAAGGAGTTGGGGGCTACACCTTC

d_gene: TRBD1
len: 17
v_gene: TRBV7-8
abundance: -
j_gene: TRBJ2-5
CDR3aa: CASTRSPWDRGRETQYF
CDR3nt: TGTGCCAGCACCCGAAGCCCTTGGGACAGGGGAAGAGAGACCCAGTACTTC

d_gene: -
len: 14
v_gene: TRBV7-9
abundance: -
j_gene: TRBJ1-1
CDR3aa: CASNSIPENTEAFF
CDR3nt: TGTGCCAGCAACTCGATCCCAGAGAACACTGAAGCTTTCTTT

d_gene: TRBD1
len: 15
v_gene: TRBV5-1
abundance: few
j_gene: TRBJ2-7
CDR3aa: CASSQTGDLSYEQYF
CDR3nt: TGCGCCAGCAGCCAGACAGGGGACCTTTCCTACGAGCAGTACTTC

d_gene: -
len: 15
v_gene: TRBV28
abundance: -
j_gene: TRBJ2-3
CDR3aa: CASSSGGSRTDTQYF
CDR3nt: TGTGCCAGCAGTTCGGGCGGATCCCGCACAGATACGCAGTATTTT

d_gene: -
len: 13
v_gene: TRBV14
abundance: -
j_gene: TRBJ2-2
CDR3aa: CASSQLRHGELFF
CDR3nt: TGTGCCAGCAGCCAACTGCGGCACGGGGAGCTGTTTTTT

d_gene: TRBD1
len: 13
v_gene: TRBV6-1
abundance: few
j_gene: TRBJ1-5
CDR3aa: CASTDRVQQPQHF
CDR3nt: TGTGCCAGCACAGACAGGGTTCAGCAGCCCCAGCATTTT

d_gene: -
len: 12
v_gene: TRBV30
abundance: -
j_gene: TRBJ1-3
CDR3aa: CAWSPGVDTIYF
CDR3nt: TGTGCCTGGAGCCCGGGGGTGGACACCATATATTTT